This T cell receptor (beta chain) was sequenced for a study of blood T cells in healthy people across ages. The second PCR ran about 6 to 11 cycles with a sample-barcoded 5' primer and J-beta primers. All cDNA molecules were each tagged by a template-switch adaptor with 12 random nucleotides. TCRdb itself ran the 5' RACE reads through MiXCR, one entry per CDR3 protein. The table has 850,000 to 1,100,000 distinct CDR3 sequences, around two fifths seen once; the top ten hold around 13%. This clonotype was detected only a few times. Germline V gene lookup returns CDR1 LNHNV and CDR2 YYDKDF (reference sequence). Germline trimming cut 5 bases from V and 6 bases from J; bases unmatched to any gene: 7. The CDR3 sequence is 14 residues long.

The chain couples TRBV15 to TRBJ1-5, with 7 positions matching TRBD1. Sequencing was done on a sample of blood. This clonotype originated in a man younger than 35 in good health. CDR3 coding DNA: TGTGCCACCAGCGTATCGACAGGGTTTCAGCCCCAGCATTTT. Translation: CATSVSTGFQPQHF. Full variable domain (missing parts from reference TRBV15 and TRBJ1-5): DAMVIQNPRYQVTQFGKPVTLSCSQTLNHNVMYWYQQKSSQAPKLLFHYYDKDFNNEADTPDNFQSRRPNTSFCFLDIRSPGLGDTAMYLCATSVSTGFQPQHFGDGTRLSIL.